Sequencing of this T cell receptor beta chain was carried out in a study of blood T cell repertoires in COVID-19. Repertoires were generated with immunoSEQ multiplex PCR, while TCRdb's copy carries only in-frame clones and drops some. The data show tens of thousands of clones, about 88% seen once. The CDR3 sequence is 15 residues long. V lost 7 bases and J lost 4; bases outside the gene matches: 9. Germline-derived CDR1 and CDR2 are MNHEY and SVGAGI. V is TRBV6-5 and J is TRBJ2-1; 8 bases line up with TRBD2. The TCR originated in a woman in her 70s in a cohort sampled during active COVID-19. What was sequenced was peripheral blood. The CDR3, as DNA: TGTGCCAGCACCGCCGGACTAGCAGGTTACAATGAGCAGTTCTTC. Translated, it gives CASTAGLAGYNEQFF.